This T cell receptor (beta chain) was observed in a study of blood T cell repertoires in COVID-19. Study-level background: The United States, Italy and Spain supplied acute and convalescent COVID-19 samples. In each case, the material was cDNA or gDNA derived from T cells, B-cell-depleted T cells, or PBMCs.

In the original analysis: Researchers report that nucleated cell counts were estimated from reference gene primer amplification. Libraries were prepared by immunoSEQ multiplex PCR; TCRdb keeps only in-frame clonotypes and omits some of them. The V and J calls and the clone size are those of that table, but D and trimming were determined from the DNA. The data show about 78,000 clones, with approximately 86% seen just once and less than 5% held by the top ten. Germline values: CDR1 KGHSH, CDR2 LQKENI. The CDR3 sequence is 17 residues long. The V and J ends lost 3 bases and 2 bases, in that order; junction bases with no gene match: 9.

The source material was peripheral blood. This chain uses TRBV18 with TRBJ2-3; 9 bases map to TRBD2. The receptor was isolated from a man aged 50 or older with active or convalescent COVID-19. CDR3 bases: TGTGCCAGCTCACCTAGTGTGAGCGGGGGGTACACAGATACGCAGTATTTT. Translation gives CASSPSVSGGYTDTQYF.